The 22 T cell receptor beta chains in this list originate from one sample, sequenced in a study of OX40 agonist ivuxolimab in advanced cancers. Using immunoSEQ multiplex PCR, the repertoire was profiled, and TCRdb retains in-frame clones only, with some absent. The sample lists about 58,000 clones, 75% to 85% occurring once. The specimen was CD4+ or CD8+ T cells sorted from blood, collected in a trial of the OX40 agonist ivuxolimab. These receptors all come from an adult with an advanced solid tumor such as melanoma, head and neck, liver or kidney cancer.

V and J are TRBV7-8 and TRBJ1-2; D may be TRBD1 (6 bases). The CDR3 sequence is 15 residues long. Germline CDR1 SGHVS, CDR2 FQNEAQ. Trimming pared 5 bases from V and 2 bases from J, leaving 15 bases between. The CDR3 nucleotides read TGTGCCAGCAGCACGCGGACAGTGCTAAACTATGGCTACACCTTC. This translates into CASSTRTVLNYGYTF.

The chain recombines TRBV11-1 with TRBJ2-4; no definite D call. This CDR3 comprises 14 residues. CDR1 is SGHAT, CDR2 FQDESV, per germline (reference sequence). V was trimmed by 4 bases and J by 5 bases, leaving 12 bases between them. CDR3 amino acids: CASSSGLLENIQYF. The CDR3 bases are TGTGCCAGCAGCTCGGGCCTGTTGGAAAACATTCAGTACTTC.

DNA of the CDR3: TGCGCCAGTAGAAGCGGGGACAGGGACACCGGGGAGCTGTTTTTT. The encoded protein is CASRSGDRDTGELFF. The V call is TRBV5-1, the J call TRBJ2-2; TRBD1 agrees at 9 bases. This CDR3 has 15 residues. V shed 8 bases and J 3 bases; nucleotides not matched to a gene: 8. Germline V lookup: CDR1 SGHRS, CDR2 YFSETQ.

The sample holds a few counts of this clone. The rearrangement uses TRBV9 and TRBJ1-2; weak D call: TRBD1 (5 bases). V dropped 3 bases and J dropped 10 bases, with 16 bases sitting between them. CDR3 size: 13 residues. Germline CDR1 is SGDLS and CDR2 is YYNGEE. CDR3 DNA: TGTGCCAGCAGCGCCGGGACGGCGGGGTTCTACACCTTC. It specifies CASSAGTAGFYTF.

The V gene is TRBV28, the J gene TRBJ1-2, with TRBD1 as a possible D gene (5 bases). The CDR3 extends over 13 amino acids. The V and J ends lost 3 bases and 5 bases respectively, with 10 bases between them. Germline lookup yields CDR1 MDHEN and CDR2 SYDVKM. CDR3: CASSFPGWYGYTF. CDR3 nucleotide sequence: TGTGCCAGCAGTTTCCCAGGGTGGTATGGCTACACCTTC.

The chain carries TRBV5-1 and TRBJ2-3, with D perhaps matching TRBD2 (5 bases). Per germline, CDR1 SGHRS and CDR2 YFSETQ. V dropped 0 bases and J dropped 2 bases, with 13 bases sitting between them. There are 16 residues in the CDR3. The CDR3 region has the DNA TGCGCCAGCAGCTTGGCAGGCGGGTCGGCCACAGATACGCAGTATTTT. This codes for CASSLAGGSATDTQYF.

The chain is built from TRBV11-2 and TRBJ1-5; D unclear. The CDR3 totals 13 residues. Germline V gives CDR1 SGHAT, CDR2 FQNNGV. V was shortened by 4 bases and J by 0 bases, with 4 bases between the two germline ends. The CDR3 sequence is CASSSNSNQPQHF. The CDR3 DNA follows: TGTGCCAGCAGCTCTAATAGCAATCAGCCCCAGCATTTT.

This clone has only one observation. The rearrangement joins TRBV4-2 to TRBJ1-3, with TRBD1 matching over 12 bases. Germline CDR1 reads LGHNA; CDR2 reads YNFKEQ. V dropped 1 base and J dropped 0; count of bases not matched to a gene: 10. There are 20 residues in the CDR3. The CDR3 region is CASSQVGTGGSVFSGNTIYF. CDR3 bases: TGTGCCAGCAGCCAAGTGGGGACAGGGGGCTCTGTCTTCTCTGGAAACACCATATATTTT.

A remark on this clone: Other DNA sequences in the same sample also yield this CDR3. The J gene is TRBJ2-5, the V gene TRBV2; 8 nucleotides match TRBD2. The CDR3 is 15 residues long. Germline V gene data show CDR1 as SNHLY and CDR2 as FYNNEI. V lost 0 bases, J lost 7 bases, and 7 bases stayed unmatched. The CDR3 DNA sequence: TGTGCCAGCAGTGAAGCATCAGGTGCGGGAGGGACCCAGTACTTC. Its translation is CASSEASGAGGTQYF.

The chain joins TRBV5-1 to TRBJ2-3; D may be TRBD1 (5 bases). V lost 0 bases, J lost 2 bases, and 10 bases lay in between. CDR3 length: 15 amino acids. CDR1 is SGHRS, CDR2 YFSETQ, per germline. CDR3 DNA: TGCGCCAGCAGCTTGGGGACACTTTACACAGATACGCAGTATTTT. This translates into CASSLGTLYTDTQYF.

The gene calls are TRBV29-1 and TRBJ1-5; 7 bases map to TRBD1. V trimming: 6 bases; J trimming: 3 bases; junction bases outside the gene matches: 5. The V gene's germline CDR1 is SQVTM and CDR2 ANQGSEA. The CDR3 consists of 13 residues. CDR3 protein: CSVLTGSNQPQHF. In DNA form, the CDR3 reads TGCAGCGTGTTGACAGGGTCCAATCAGCCCCAGCATTTT.

J is TRBJ2-5 and V is TRBV5-1; TRBD2 agrees at 11 bases. This CDR3 region has 14 residues. The germline V gene encodes CDR1 SGHRS and CDR2 YFSETQ. Germline trimming cut 4 bases from V and 5 bases from J; bases unmatched to any gene: 4. The CDR3 loop reads CASSASGGSETQYF. The CDR3 bases are TGCGCCAGCAGCGCTAGCGGGGGGTCGGAGACCCAGTACTTC.

This clone appeared once. The chain recombines TRBV7-7 with TRBJ2-5; tentative D call: TRBD2 (6 bases). Germline CDR1 is SSHAT and CDR2 is FNYEAQ (reference sequence). V gave up 5 bases and J gave up 5 bases, with 18 bases separating them. The CDR3 spans 15 residues. The CDR3 region is CASSLEEGWGETQYF. CDR3 DNA: TGTGCCAGCAGCCTAGAGGAGGGGTGGGGCGAGACCCAGTACTTC.

The J gene is TRBJ1-4, the V gene TRBV5-4; D remains unclear. V lost 4 bases, J lost 4 bases, and 14 bases lay in between. The CDR3 contains 15 residues. The germline V gene has CDR1 SGHNT and CDR2 YYREEE (reference sequence). CDR3 in amino acids: CASSLQDLNNEKLFF. CDR3 nucleotides: TGTGCCAGCAGCCTCCAGGACCTGAATAATGAAAAACTGTTTTTT.

This clone was found once. The genes are TRBV6-1 and TRBJ1-2, with TRBD1 matching 11 bases. The J segment lost 8 bases and the V segment lost 6 bases, leaving 8 bases of the junction unmatched. Germline V lookup: CDR1 MNHNS, CDR2 SASEGT. The CDR3 spans 14 residues. In DNA form, the CDR3 reads TGTGCCAGCAGAACCGGGACAGGGGGATCGGGCTACACCTTC. This translates into CASRTGTGGSGYTF.

V and J are TRBV11-2 and TRBJ2-3; 11 bases line up with TRBD2. Germline V gives CDR1 SGHAT, CDR2 FQNNGV. V lost 3 bases, J lost 3 bases, and 2 bases stayed unmatched. The CDR3 is 15 amino acids. The CDR3 sequence is CASSLTSGVTDTQYF. The CDR3 DNA reads as TGTGCCAGCAGCTTGACTAGCGGGGTGACAGATACGCAGTATTTT.

This clone appeared once. The J gene is TRBJ2-4, the V gene TRBV7-8, with 8 bases that match TRBD2. V shed 1 base and J 2 bases; nucleotides not matched to a gene: 4. This CDR3 region has 16 residues. Germline loops: CDR1 SGHVS, CDR2 FQNEAQ. The DNA for the CDR3 is TGTGCCAGCAGCTTAGTCGGCGGGGGGCCCAAAAACATTCAGTACTTC. Encoded protein: CASSLVGGGPKNIQYF.

The chain recombines TRBV19 with TRBJ2-5; D remains unclear. The CDR3 has 15 residues. Trimming removed 3 bases from V and 2 bases from J, with 13 bases in between. Germline-derived CDR1 and CDR2 are LNHDA and SQIVND (reference sequence). CDR3 sequence reads: CASSIRLAVQETQYF. CDR3 nucleotides: TGTGCCAGTAGTATTAGGTTGGCAGTACAAGAGACCCAGTACTTC.

The gene calls are TRBV11-2 and TRBJ2-1, with 15 bases lining up with TRBD2. From germline, CDR1 is SGHAT and CDR2 FQNNGV. The ends lost 3 bases at V and 3 bases at J; junction bases unmatched: 6. The CDR3 is 18 residues long. CDR3 DNA: TGTGCCAGCAGCTTGGGGACTAGCGGGGGGCCGATCTACAATGAGCAGTTCTTC. Translated, it gives CASSLGTSGGPIYNEQFF. Filled out from reference TRBV11-2 and TRBJ2-1, the complete variable domain reads EAGVAQSPRYKIIEKRQSVAFWCNPISGHATLYWYQQILGQGPKLLIQFQNNGVVDDSQLPKDRFSAERLKGVDSTLKIQPAKLEDSAVYLCASSLGTSGGPIYNEQFFGPGTRLTVL.

The chain couples TRBV11-3 to TRBJ2-5; D gene uncertain. The V end lost 5 bases, the J end lost 5 bases, and 12 bases lay between the germline ends. The CDR3 is 13 residues long. CDR1 is SGHNT and CDR2 is YENEEA in the germline V gene. In nucleotides, the CDR3 is TGTGCCAGCAGCCCCGGTAGGATCGAGACCCAGTACTTC. Its translation is CASSPGRIETQYF.

This clone was detected only once. The chain is built from TRBV6-4 and TRBJ1-6, with unresolved D. V dropped 6 bases and J dropped 6 bases, with 15 bases sitting between them. There are 15 residues in the CDR3. Per the germline V gene, CDR1 is MRHNA and CDR2 is SNTAGT. The CDR3 sequence: CASRQEFNPNSPLHF. DNA of the CDR3: TGTGCCAGCAGGCAGGAGTTCAACCCTAATTCACCCCTCCACTTT.

This chain joins TRBV7-9 and TRBJ1-3, with D perhaps TRBD1 (5 bases). The germline CDR1 and CDR2 sequences are SEHNR and FQNEAQ (reference sequence). V lost 1 base and J 7 bases, leaving 11 bases between the germline ends. The CDR3 extends over 14 amino acids. The CDR3 DNA is TGTGCCAGCAGCTTAGGTGGACGGGGGAACACCATATATTTT. Its translation is CASSLGGRGNTIYF.